This TCR beta chain derives from a study of technical replicates of blood from several donors. Assay used: immunoSEQ multiplex PCR; TCRdb lists only in-frame clones, some missing. The sample lists 59,000 or so clones, 85% to 95% occurring once. Looked up from germline, CDR1 is MDHEN and CDR2 is SYDVKM. The CDR3 consists of 17 residues. Unmatched junction bases numbered 12, after V lost 8 bases and J lost 3 bases. The sample consisted of PBMCs. The rearrangement links TRBV28 to TRBJ2-3, with 12 bases identical to TRBD2. This sequence was found in a human donor in good health. Some clones in this sample may be carry-over from other donors' samples. Written as DNA, the CDR3 is TGTGCCAGCGGGGGGGGGACTAGCGGGCCTAGAACAGATACGCAGTATTTT. It is translated as CASGGGTSGPRTDTQYF.